This T cell receptor beta chain was found in a study of PD-1 blockade in classical Hodgkin lymphoma. Study-wide results and caveats: Baseline diversity was lower in partial responders and progressors than complete responders.

Time point given: cycle 4 day 1 (C4D1), after around six weeks of nivolumab. Every patient had relapsed following autologous stem cell transplantation, and cohorts differed in brentuximab vedotin exposure. Patients showed best responses of complete response, partial response or progressive disease. The ends were cut back, 3 bases at V and 6 bases at J, with 6 bases in the middle. The V gene's germline CDR1 is SNHLY and CDR2 FYNNEI. This CDR3 comprises 11 residues. Measured with immunoSEQ multiplex PCR; TCRdb has only the in-frame clones, and not every one. The sample lists roughly 50,000 clones; around 90% were seen once. Turning to this clone: Its specificity is unknown.

This sample comprised peripheral blood mononuclear cells (PBMCs), obtained before the fourth cycle of nivolumab. V is TRBV2 and J is TRBJ2-7, with unresolved D. This receptor was identified in a human donor with classical Hodgkin lymphoma. CDR3 DNA sequence: TGTGCCAGCAGTGATGTTGCCGAGCAGTACTTC. As protein: CASSDVAEQYF.